This passage covers 2 T cell receptor beta chains from one sample sequenced in a study of shared clonotypes between healthy human individuals (dated by TCRdb to about 2020). The library was made by the immunoSEQ multiplex PCR assay. This immuneACCESS table, as held by TCRdb, lists in-frame sequences with V and J called but not all clones. Of the missing ones, under half trace to an unresolved V gene in checked studies; the others have no known cause. Counted in this sample were 450,000 to 500,000 clones; about 85% of them appeared once. The biggest ten clones account for about 12% of the sample. What was sequenced was PBMCs. The receptor set was obtained from a woman aged 40 to 50 in good health. Some clones in this sample may be carry-over from other donors' samples.

The chain recombines TRBV7-2 with TRBJ2-7, with D uncertain. The CDR3 loop spans 14 amino acids. Deletions cut 1 base from V and 0 bases from J, with 7 bases between. The V gene's germline CDR1 is SGHTA and CDR2 FQGNSA. As DNA, the CDR3 is TGTGCCAGCAGCTTAGACTTTCTCTCCTACGAGCAGTACTTC. Its protein product is CASSLDFLSYEQYF.

V gene TRBV19 combines with J gene TRBJ1-1, with 10 bases that match TRBD1. CDR1 and CDR2 (germline): LNHDA, SQIVND (reference sequence). V trimming: 5 bases; J trimming: 3 bases; junction bases outside the gene matches: 6. This CDR3 comprises 15 residues. The CDR3 sequence is CASSSRDRGYTEAFF. The CDR3 DNA is TGTGCCAGTAGTTCCCGGGACAGGGGTTACACTGAAGCTTTCTTT.